Following are 23 T cell receptor beta chains from one sample sequenced in a study of blood T cell repertoires in COVID-19. Here immunoSEQ multiplex PCR was the method, and the copy in TCRdb shows in-frame clones only, minus some. This sample carries roughly 250,000 clones, 75% to 90% of them seen once, and the ten largest clones take around 4.5%. The specimen sequenced was PBMCs or T cells enriched from blood (not recorded which). The receptors stem from a woman in her twenties or thirties who had recovered from COVID-19.

The rearrangement joins TRBV11-2 to TRBJ1-2; tentatively, D is TRBD1 (6 bases). CDR3 length: 17 residues. Trimming stripped 1 base from V and 0 bases from J, with 15 bases between. The germline CDR1 and CDR2 sequences are SGHAT and FQNNGV. The chain's CDR3 is CASSLALGGGPNYGYTF. In DNA, the CDR3 is TGTGCCAGCAGCTTAGCGTTGGGGGGGGGCCCTAACTATGGCTACACCTTC. The entire variable domain, with the rest obtained from reference TRBV11-2 and TRBJ1-2, is as follows: EAGVAQSPRYKIIEKRQSVAFWCNPISGHATLYWYQQILGQGPKLLIQFQNNGVVDDSQLPKDRFSAERLKGVDSTLKIQPAKLEDSAVYLCASSLALGGGPNYGYTFGSGTRLTVV.

The V call is TRBV3-1 (or the pseudogene TRBV3-2), the J call TRBJ2-5; 7 positions match TRBD1. The V and J ends lost 1 base and 2 bases, in that order; junction bases with no gene match: 4. CDR3 length: 15 amino acids. CDR1 LGHDT and CDR2 YNNKEL come from the germline V gene (reference sequence). As DNA, the CDR3 is TGTGCCAGCAGCCAAGCGGACAGGCTACAAGAGACCCAGTACTTC. It is translated as CASSQADRLQETQYF.

The CDR3 region has the DNA TGCGCCAGCAGCCAAGCTAGCGGGGGAGCTGATTACGAGCAGTACTTC. This encodes CASSQASGGADYEQYF. The J gene is TRBJ2-7, the V gene TRBV4-1; 10 bases are a match to TRBD2. Per germline, CDR1 MGHRA and CDR2 YSYEKL. The J segment lost 4 bases and the V segment lost 1 base, leaving 7 bases of the junction unmatched. This CDR3 is built from 16 residues.

This chain links TRBV2 with TRBJ2-6, with TRBD1 matching over 9 bases. Trimming cost V 1 base and J 2 bases; bases outside gene matches: 3. The CDR3 has 17 residues. Germline lookup yields CDR1 SNHLY and CDR2 FYNNEI. For the CDR3, the DNA is TGTGCCAGCAGTGAAGGGACAGGGGTAGCTGGGGCCAACGTCCTGACTTTC. It specifies CASSEGTGVAGANVLTF.

V gene TRBV7-3 combines with J gene TRBJ2-7, with 8 positions matching TRBD2. Germline CDR1 is SGHTA and CDR2 is FQGTGA. CDR3 length: 16 residues. V lost 0 bases and J lost 5; bases outside the gene matches: 9. The CDR3 loop reads CASSLTQTSAVDEQYF. For the CDR3, the DNA is TGTGCCAGCAGCTTAACGCAGACTAGCGCTGTGGACGAGCAGTACTTC. Looking up the rest from reference TRBV7-3 and TRBJ2-7 gives the full variable domain: GAGVSQTPSNKVTEKGKYVELRCDPISGHTALYWYRQSLGQGPEFLIYFQGTGAADDSGLPNDRFFAVRPEGSVSTLKIQRTERGDSAVYLCASSLTQTSAVDEQYFGPGTRLTVT.

The chain recombines TRBV6-5 with TRBJ1-3; D may be TRBD1 (6 bases). V lost 6 bases to trimming and J lost 14 bases, with 14 bases between them. Germline CDR1 is MNHEY and CDR2 is SVGAGI. The CDR3 sequence is 11 residues long. The CDR3 here is CASRTQGTLYF. The CDR3 DNA is TGTGCCAGCAGGACCCAGGGGACGCTATATTTT.

This chain joins TRBV18 and TRBJ2-3, with D unclear. The germline gives CDR1 KGHSH, CDR2 LQKENI. The CDR3 covers 13 residues. The V and J ends lost 2 bases and 4 bases respectively, with 7 bases between them. The CDR3 region has the DNA TGTGCCAGCTCACCAAATGCGGCAGATACGCAGTATTTT. It yields the protein CASSPNAADTQYF.

The chain joins TRBV3-1 (or the pseudogene TRBV3-2) to TRBJ2-7, with D perhaps TRBD1 (6 bases). The CDR3 contains 15 residues. Germline V CDR1 and CDR2: LGHDT, YNNKEL (reference sequence). V was clipped by 0 bases and J by 0 bases, with 9 bases between them. The CDR3 sequence: CASSQDLGGSYEQYF. CDR3 DNA sequence: TGTGCCAGCAGCCAAGACTTAGGGGGCTCCTACGAGCAGTACTTC.

Written as DNA, the CDR3 is TGTGCCAGCAGCGCCCGACACTTTTTCGGGGATTCACCCCTCCACTTT. It is translated as CASSARHFFGDSPLHF. The chain uses TRBV5-6 and TRBJ1-6, with D unresolved. Per the germline V gene, CDR1 is SGHDT and CDR2 is YYEEEE. This CDR3 has 16 amino acids. V was shortened by 4 bases and J by 8 bases, with 19 bases between the two germline ends.

This chain joins TRBV18 and TRBJ1-6, with TRBD1 identical over 9 bases. CDR1 and CDR2 (germline): KGHSH, LQKENI. J gave up 6 bases and V 3 bases, and 3 bases lay outside the gene matches. The CDR3 is 15 amino acids. CDR3 bases: TGTGCCAGCTCACCGCCGGACAGGGGTAATTCACCCCTCCACTTT. Translation gives CASSPPDRGNSPLHF.

This clone is a singleton in its sample. The rearrangement joins TRBV10-3 to TRBJ1-2; D gene ambiguous. Germline assignment: CDR1 ENHRY and CDR2 SYGVKD. With 8 bases removed from V and 6 bases from J, the gap between germline ends came to 16 bases. The CDR3 totals 13 residues. The CDR3 bases are TGTGCCATCCGGGCCCGGGAGGAGGATGGCTACACCTTC. Residues: CAIRAREEDGYTF.

The chain links TRBV4-2 to TRBJ1-6, with D possibly matching TRBD1 (6 bases). Germline lookup yields CDR1 LGHNA and CDR2 YNFKEQ. This CDR3 has 14 residues. The V and J ends lost 6 bases and 8 bases respectively, with 14 bases between them. CDR3 DNA sequence: TGTGCCAGCAGAGTGGGATCAGGGGATTCACCCCTCCACTTT. It codes for CASRVGSGDSPLHF.

The chain couples TRBV9 to TRBJ2-2; perhaps TRBD2 as D (6 bases). This CDR3 has 17 amino acids. Trimming took 0 bases from V and 3 from J, leaving 15 bases between them. CDR1 and CDR2 (germline): SGDLS, YYNGEE. The CDR3 nucleotides are TGTGCCAGCAGCGTAGAGGAGAAGGGAGGACACACCGGGGAGCTGTTTTTT. This sequence encodes CASSVEEKGGHTGELFF.

This chain uses TRBV11-2 with TRBJ1-2; 7 bases are a match to TRBD1. Germline V CDR1 and CDR2: SGHAT, FQNNGV. Germline trimming cut 5 bases from V and 6 bases from J; bases unmatched to any gene: 6. This CDR3 has 13 amino acids. DNA of the CDR3: TGTGCCAGCAGCGACGGGACAGCCCATGGCTACACCTTC. Protein product: CASSDGTAHGYTF.

The chain has TRBV5-6 and TRBJ1-2; 9 nucleotides agree with TRBD1. V lost 5 bases to trimming and J lost 8 bases; unmatched junction nucleotides: 13. CDR3 size: 15 residues. The germline V gene has CDR1 SGHDT and CDR2 YYEEEE. The CDR3 spells CASSPPRTGGGGYTF. CDR3 bases: TGTGCCAGCAGTCCCCCCCGAACAGGGGGCGGAGGCTACACCTTC. Looking up the rest from reference TRBV5-6 and TRBJ1-2 gives the full variable domain: DAGVTQSPTHLIKTRGQQVTLRCSPKSGHDTVSWYQQALGQGPQFIFQYYEEEERQRGNFPDRFSGHQFPNYSSELNVNALLLGDSALYLCASSPPRTGGGGYTFGSGTRLTVV.

The V call is TRBV11-1, the J call TRBJ2-4, with D possibly being TRBD2 (5 bases). V lost 5 bases and J lost 2, with 13 bases in between. The V gene's germline CDR1 is SGHAT and CDR2 FQDESV (reference sequence). The CDR3 runs to 15 residues. As DNA, the CDR3 is TGTGCCAGCAGCCGCCGGACTCAACCCAAAAACATTCAGTACTTC. Protein: CASSRRTQPKNIQYF.

J is TRBJ1-5 and V is TRBV24-1; D is possibly TRBD1 (5 bases). The germline gives CDR1 KGHDR, CDR2 SFDVKD. The V end was cut by 4 bases, the J end by 1 base, with 10 bases between. The CDR3 sequence is 15 residues long. CDR3 protein: CATSDPKGSNQPQHF. In DNA form, the CDR3 reads TGTGCCACCAGTGACCCAAAGGGGAGCAATCAGCCCCAGCATTTT.

The chain carries TRBV29-1 and TRBJ2-7; D might be TRBD2 (5 bases). This CDR3 comprises 13 residues. Trimming removed 4 bases from V and 3 bases from J, with 13 bases in between. Germline CDR1 SQVTM, CDR2 ANQGSEA. Here the CDR3 DNA reads TGCAGCGTTGTTTGGAGGTCTGGCTACGAGCAGTACTTC. Its translation is CSVVWRSGYEQYF.

The chain employs TRBV24-1 and TRBJ2-6; the match to TRBD1 covers 8 bases. This CDR3 contains 18 residues. The J segment lost 2 bases and the V segment lost 4 bases, leaving 9 bases of the junction unmatched. The V gene's germline CDR1 is KGHDR and CDR2 SFDVKD. The CDR3 sequence: CATSDSGQGETGANVLTF. The DNA for the CDR3 is TGTGCCACCAGTGACTCCGGACAGGGAGAGACTGGGGCCAACGTCCTGACTTTC.

The genes are TRBV27 and TRBJ2-3; no reliable D call. V dropped 0 bases and J dropped 3 bases, with 13 bases sitting between them. The CDR3 covers 16 residues. Germline CDR1 reads MNHEY; CDR2 reads SMNVEV (reference sequence). The CDR3 DNA follows: TGTGCCAGCAGTTTATCGGGTCCAGCGACGACAGATACGCAGTATTTT. Its translation: CASSLSGPATTDTQYF.

The chain couples TRBV12-5 to TRBJ2-3, with D possibly TRBD2 on 5 matching bases. Germline V gene data show CDR1 as LGHNT and CDR2 as FRNRAP. Trimming shortened V by 5 bases and J by 5 bases, and 14 bases separated the two germline ends. The CDR3 loop spans 14 amino acids. CDR3 sequence (DNA): TGTGCTAGTGGTACTACTAGTCTTGGAGATACGCAGTATTTT. Its translation is CASGTTSLGDTQYF.

The J gene is TRBJ2-7, the V gene TRBV28, with 9 bases identical to TRBD1. The CDR3 is made up of 15 amino acids. In germline, CDR1 is MDHEN, CDR2 SYDVKM. J lost 3 bases, V lost 6 bases, and 9 bases had no gene match. The CDR3 is CASSTRPGQGYEQYF. The DNA for the CDR3 is TGTGCCAGCAGCACCCGCCCGGGACAGGGCTACGAGCAGTACTTC.

This rearrangement joins TRBV19 to TRBJ1-6; D perhaps matches TRBD1 (5 bases). The V gene's germline CDR1 is LNHDA and CDR2 SQIVND (reference sequence). Trimming took off 2 bases at V and 11 bases at J, with 7 bases between the two ends. CDR3 length: 12 residues. In nucleotides, the CDR3 is TGTGCCAGTAGTATACCGGGGGCACCCCTCCACTTT. As protein: CASSIPGAPLHF.